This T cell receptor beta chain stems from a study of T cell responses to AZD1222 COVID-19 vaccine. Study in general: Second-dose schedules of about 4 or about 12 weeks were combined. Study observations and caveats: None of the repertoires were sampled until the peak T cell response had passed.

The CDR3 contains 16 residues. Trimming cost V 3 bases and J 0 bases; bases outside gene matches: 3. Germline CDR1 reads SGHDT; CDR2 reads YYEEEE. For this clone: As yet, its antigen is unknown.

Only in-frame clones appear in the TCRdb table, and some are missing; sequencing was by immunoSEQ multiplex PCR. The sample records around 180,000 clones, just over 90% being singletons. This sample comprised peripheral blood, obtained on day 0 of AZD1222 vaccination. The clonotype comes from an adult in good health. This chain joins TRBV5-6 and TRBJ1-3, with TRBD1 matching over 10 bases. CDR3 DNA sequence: TGTGCCAGCAGCTATGGACAGGGGGTCTCTGGAAACACCATATATTTT. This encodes CASSYGQGVSGNTIYF.